Presented here are 17 T cell receptor beta chains from one specimen sequenced in a study of cytomegalovirus exposure and HLA in healthy donors. The PCR ran on 60 Vbeta and 13 Jbeta primers. The data were produced by immunoSEQ multiplex PCR, yet TCRdb's version contains in-frame clones alone and is incomplete. The data hold approximately 190,000 clones, with over 75% observed a single time. The sample comprised PBMCs. These receptors all stem from a man aged 35-49 years in good health and CMV-seropositive.

J is TRBJ2-1 and V is TRBV19; D possibly corresponds to TRBD1 (6 bases). The V end was cut by 10 bases, the J end by 8 bases, with 15 bases between. CDR1 and CDR2 (germline): LNHDA, SQIVND (reference sequence). The length of the CDR3 is 12 residues. CDR3 residues: CATNEQGYEQFF. The CDR3 DNA sequence: TGTGCCACCAATGAACAGGGCTATGAGCAGTTCTTC.

J is TRBJ1-5 and V is TRBV18, with D tentatively TRBD1 (5 bases). The CDR3 consists of 18 residues. The germline V gene encodes CDR1 KGHSH and CDR2 LQKENI. Trimming took off 1 base at V and 0 bases at J, with 16 bases between the two ends. The CDR3 region has the DNA TGTGCCAGCTCACCACGAGGAACAGGAGTTTATAGCAATCAGCCCCAGCATTTT. Translated: CASSPRGTGVYSNQPQHF.

This clone was seen a few times. V is TRBV7-9 and J is TRBJ2-5, with 12 bases matching TRBD2. This CDR3 is 14 amino acids long. V shed 4 bases, J shed 5 bases, and the junction held 2 bases outside the gene matches. Germline V CDR1 and CDR2: SEHNR, FQNEAQ (reference sequence). DNA for the CDR3: TGTGCCAGCAGCTCAGGACTAGCGGGGGAGACCCAGTACTTC. Translating gives CASSSGLAGETQYF.

The chain carries TRBV5-6 and TRBJ2-3, with D possibly being TRBD2 (6 bases). Trimming took off 6 bases at V and 4 bases at J, with 24 bases between the two ends. The CDR3 has 17 amino acids. Germline V gene sequence: CDR1 SGHDT, CDR2 YYEEEE. The CDR3 spells CASISLGDRREADTQYF. CDR3 coding DNA: TGTGCCAGCATCTCCCTCGGGGACCGAAGGGAGGCAGATACGCAGTATTTT. Supplemented by reference TRBV5-6 and TRBJ2-3, the full variable domain reads DAGVTQSPTHLIKTRGQQVTLRCSPKSGHDTVSWYQQALGQGPQFIFQYYEEEERQRGNFPDRFSGHQFPNYSSELNVNALLLGDSALYLCASISLGDRREADTQYFGPGTRLTVL.

Turning to this clone: Its ends do not fully match the called genes, so a read error is possible. The chain carries TRBV7-8 and TRBJ2-7, with 9 bases aligning to TRBD2. Germline-derived CDR1 and CDR2 are SGHVS and FQNEAQ. CDR3 length: 10 amino acids. The CDR3 loop reads CASRGGTSHF. The CDR3 nucleotides read TGTGCCAGCAGAGGAGGGACTAGCCACTTC.

This chain joins TRBV4-3 and TRBJ2-5, with a weak D call TRBD2 (7 bases). The J call may be wrong; the DNA end is better matched by TRBJ2-7. CDR3 length: 19 residues. From germline, CDR1 is LGHNA and CDR2 YSLEER. The chain's CDR3 is CASSQFYFRRRRGPYEQYF. The CDR3 DNA reads as TGCGCCAGCAGCCAATTCTATTTCAGAAGGAGGCGGGGGCCCTACGAGCAGTACTTC.

This clone has more than one count but fewer than ten. One junction end does not reproduce the germline sequence, and a read error may be involved. V is TRBV7-9 and J is TRBJ2-7, with D possibly matching TRBD1 (6 bases). Germline CDR1 and CDR2: SEHNR and FQNEAQ (reference sequence). The CDR3 contains 12 residues. The CDR3 protein is CASSLEGQWGGF. In nucleotides, the CDR3 is TGTGCCAGCAGCTTAGAAGGACAGTGGGGCGGCTTC.

The V call is TRBV25-1, the J call TRBJ1-2; D unclear. The germline V and J ends were trimmed by 7 bases and 7 bases, with 10 bases remaining between them. This CDR3 region has 11 residues. CDR1 and CDR2 (germline): MGHDK, SYGVNS. The CDR3 coding sequence is TGTGCCAGCAAAGCCGAAATTGGCTACACCTTC. It encodes CASKAEIGYTF.

The chain combines TRBV6-4 with TRBJ2-3; TRBD2 matches 10 bases. Germline V CDR1 and CDR2: MRHNA, SNTAGT. The CDR3 runs to 15 residues. Trimming removed 6 bases from V and 3 bases from J; junction bases left unmatched: 6. In nucleotides, the CDR3 is TGTGCCAGCAGCGAGCGGGGGGGCAGGACAGATACGCAGTATTTT. Translated, it gives CASSERGGRTDTQYF.

This clone was detected a few times. This chain joins TRBV7-3 and TRBJ2-7, with 9 bases that match TRBD1. Germline assignment: CDR1 SGHTA and CDR2 FQGTGA. With V trimmed by 2 bases and J by 5 bases, 7 bases remained unmatched. The CDR3 has 15 residues. CDR3 amino acids: CASSLSGTGSDEQYF. The DNA for the CDR3 is TGTGCCAGCAGCTTATCCGGGACAGGGTCTGACGAGCAGTACTTC.

The V gene is TRBV19, the J gene TRBJ1-1; D perhaps matches TRBD1 (5 bases). V lost 6 bases and J 5 bases, leaving 7 bases between the germline ends. The CDR3 contains 11 residues. The V gene's germline CDR1 is LNHDA and CDR2 SQIVND (reference sequence). Here the CDR3 reads CASSGGTEAFF. DNA of the CDR3: TGTGCCAGTAGCGGGGGGACTGAAGCTTTCTTT.

V is TRBV15 and J is TRBJ1-4; no definite D call. The V and J ends lost 4 bases and 5 bases respectively, with 11 bases between them. This CDR3 is built from 14 residues. Germline V gene lookup returns CDR1 LNHNV and CDR2 YYDKDF (reference sequence). CDR3 protein: CATSNPGRNEKLFF. CDR3 DNA sequence: TGTGCCACCAGCAACCCAGGAAGAAATGAAAAACTGTTTTTT.

This rearrangement joins TRBV18 to TRBJ2-7; D might be TRBD2 (5 bases). With 2 bases removed from V and 5 bases from J, the gap between germline ends came to 13 bases. Germline V gene sequence: CDR1 KGHSH, CDR2 LQKENI. This CDR3 comprises 14 residues. CDR3 DNA: TGTGCCAGCTCACCAAACCGGGGTAAGGACGAGCAGTACTTC. This codes for CASSPNRGKDEQYF.

The gene calls are TRBV30 and TRBJ1-5; TRBD1 might be the D (5 bases). CDR3 length: 13 amino acids. V dropped 1 base and J dropped 3 bases, with 7 bases sitting between them. From germline, CDR1 is GTSNPN and CDR2 SVGIG (reference sequence). This CDR3 is CAWSGQTNQPQHF. CDR3 nucleotides: TGTGCCTGGAGTGGACAGACCAATCAGCCCCAGCATTTT.

This chain uses TRBV18 with TRBJ2-1, with D possibly matching TRBD2 (5 bases). Deletions cut 1 base from V and 0 bases from J, with 13 bases between. The CDR3 is 17 residues long. Germline V lookup: CDR1 KGHSH, CDR2 LQKENI. The CDR3 nucleotides are TGTGCCAGCTCACCACAATCCCTTAGCGTCTCCTACAATGAGCAGTTCTTC. Its protein product is CASSPQSLSVSYNEQFF.

The rearrangement links TRBV28 to TRBJ2-3, with D tentatively TRBD2 (5 bases). Trimming took off 3 bases at V and 4 bases at J, with 17 bases between the two ends. Germline-derived CDR1 and CDR2 are MDHEN and SYDVKM. This CDR3 contains 16 residues. CDR3 in DNA: TGTGCCAGCAGTTTTAATCGGCTAGCCGGACCAGATACGCAGTATTTT. This gives the protein CASSFNRLAGPDTQYF.

This clone was seen a handful of times. The chain couples TRBV30 to TRBJ2-4; D is perhaps TRBD2 (5 bases). The V gene's germline CDR1 is GTSNPN and CDR2 SVGIG (reference sequence). Deletions cut 3 bases from V and 0 bases from J, with 9 bases between. This CDR3 spans 14 amino acids. CDR3 DNA: TGTGCCTGGAGGGGAGAGCTAGCCAAAAACATTCAGTACTTC. This translates into CAWRGELAKNIQYF.